These 12 T cell receptor beta chains were all obtained from the same sample, sequenced in a study of cytomegalovirus exposure and HLA in healthy donors. Primers for the PCR totalled 60 Vbeta and 13 Jbeta. Generated by immunoSEQ multiplex PCR, the TCRdb table keeps only in-frame clones and is missing some. This sample has about 130,000 clones; around 73% occur once, and the top ten carry around 9.9%. The sample taken for sequencing was PBMCs. The receptor source for this set is a man aged 30-40 years in good health and CMV-seropositive.

This rearrangement joins TRBV29-1 to TRBJ2-3; 14 bases agree with TRBD2. The CDR3 loop spans 15 amino acids. Germline CDR1 and CDR2: SQVTM and ANQGSEA. Trimming took 4 bases from V and 2 from J; bases not matched to a gene: 2. The CDR3 DNA reads TGCAGCGTTGTGACTAGCGGGAGGGTCACAGATACGCAGTATTTT. Residues: CSVVTSGRVTDTQYF.

V usage is TRBV29-1 and J usage is TRBJ2-7; 8 positions agree with TRBD1. The CDR3 extends over 14 amino acids. V lost 0 bases and J lost 1; bases outside the gene matches: 2. The V gene's germline CDR1 is SQVTM and CDR2 ANQGSEA. The DNA for the CDR3 is TGCAGCGTTGAAGACCAGGGGGCATCCTACGAGCAGTACTTC. Residues: CSVEDQGASYEQYF.

The chain's CDR3 is CASSSSGTGNEQYF. The CDR3, as DNA: TGTGCCAGCAGCTCGTCCGGGACAGGGAACGAGCAGTACTTC. The J gene is TRBJ2-7, the V gene TRBV7-3, with 9 bases that match TRBD1. The CDR3 has 14 residues. V shed 4 bases, J shed 5 bases, and the junction held 6 bases outside the gene matches. Germline CDR1 SGHTA, CDR2 FQGTGA.

This CDR3 is CASQEDPGQGGHEQYF. The CDR3 coding sequence is TGCGCCAGCCAGGAGGATCCGGGACAGGGCGGACACGAGCAGTACTTC. The J gene is TRBJ2-7, the V gene TRBV10-2, with TRBD1 matching 9 bases. Germline V gives CDR1 WSHSY, CDR2 SAAADI. This CDR3 region has 16 residues. J gave up 5 bases and V 8 bases, and 16 bases lay outside the gene matches.

The chain employs TRBV4-3 and TRBJ1-4; D not resolved. The CDR3 covers 13 residues. Germline CDR1 is LGHNA and CDR2 is YSLEER. V was pared by 0 bases and J by 9 bases, with 8 bases between. In nucleotides, the CDR3 is TGCGCCAGCAGCCAAGATGAGGGAAAAAAACTGTTTTTT. Protein: CASSQDEGKKLFF.

The gene calls are TRBV30 and TRBJ2-5, with D perhaps TRBD1 (6 bases). CDR1 GTSNPN and CDR2 SVGIG come from the germline V gene (reference sequence). Trimming left V 5 bases short and J 2 bases short, with 9 bases between. The CDR3 is 12 residues long. In nucleotides, the CDR3 is TGTGCCTGGCTTAGGGGGCAAGAGACCCAGTACTTC. Protein: CAWLRGQETQYF.

The chain recombines TRBV4-3 with TRBJ2-1; 10 bases align to TRBD2. The CDR3 is 16 residues long. The J segment lost 5 bases and the V segment lost 0 bases, leaving 4 bases of the junction unmatched. Germline assignment: CDR1 LGHNA and CDR2 YSLEER. The CDR3 DNA sequence: TGCGCCAGCAGCCAAGATACTAGCGGGATAGACAATGAGCAGTTCTTC. Protein product: CASSQDTSGIDNEQFF.

This clone was seen a single time. The chain is built from TRBV6-5 and TRBJ2-2; TRBD1 matches at 9 bases. This CDR3 is built from 16 residues. The V gene's germline CDR1 is MNHEY and CDR2 SVGAGI. V was pared by 0 bases and J by 12 bases, with 11 bases of the junction left unmatched. In DNA, the CDR3 is TGTGCCAGCAGTTACTCCCCACCGGGACAGGGTTTGAAGCTGTTTTTT. Amino acid sequence: CASSYSPPGQGLKLFF.

The gene calls are TRBV10-1 and TRBJ2-1, with 13 positions matching TRBD2. The CDR3 length is 17 residues. V shed 5 bases and J 7 bases; nucleotides not matched to a gene: 11. Germline V gene sequence: CDR1 WNHNN, CDR2 SYGVQD (reference sequence). CDR3: CASSLQGLAGPDNEQFF. The CDR3 DNA sequence: TGCGCCAGCAGTCTCCAGGGACTAGCGGGACCTGATAATGAGCAGTTCTTC.

On this clone itself: Other DNA sequences in this sample translate to the same CDR3. This CDR3 is CASSPPAGDYEQYF. The CDR3 DNA sequence: TGTGCCAGCTCACCACCGGCAGGGGACTACGAGCAGTACTTC. The chain is built from TRBV18 and TRBJ2-7, with TRBD1 as a possible D gene (6 bases). Trimming took off 0 bases at V and 3 bases at J, with 9 bases between the two ends. The germline V gene encodes CDR1 KGHSH and CDR2 LQKENI. The CDR3 runs to 14 residues. The complete variable domain, with remaining parts taken from reference TRBV18 and TRBJ2-7, reads NAGVMQNPRHLVRRRGQEARLRCSPMKGHSHVYWYRQLPEEGLKFMVYLQKENIIDESGMPKERFSAEFPKEGPSILRIQQVVRGDSAAYFCASSPPAGDYEQYFGPGTRLTVT.

V usage is TRBV11-2 and J usage is TRBJ2-5; D perhaps matches TRBD1 (5 bases). The J call may be in error: the DNA end matches TRBJ2-7 better. Germline-derived CDR1 and CDR2 are SGHAT and FQNNGV. The CDR3 is made up of 14 amino acids. CDR3: CASSFPGLSYEQYF. The CDR3 nucleotides are TGTGCCAGCAGTTTTCCAGGGCTTTCCTACGAGCAGTACTTC.

This chain uses TRBV13 with TRBJ1-2, with unresolved D. Trimming stripped 2 bases from V and 0 bases from J, with 7 bases between. The CDR3 runs 14 residues. CDR1 is PRHDT, CDR2 FYEKMQ, per germline (reference sequence). As DNA, the CDR3 is TGTGCCAGCAGCTTATCGGGTGCTAACTATGGCTACACCTTC. Translated, it gives CASSLSGANYGYTF.